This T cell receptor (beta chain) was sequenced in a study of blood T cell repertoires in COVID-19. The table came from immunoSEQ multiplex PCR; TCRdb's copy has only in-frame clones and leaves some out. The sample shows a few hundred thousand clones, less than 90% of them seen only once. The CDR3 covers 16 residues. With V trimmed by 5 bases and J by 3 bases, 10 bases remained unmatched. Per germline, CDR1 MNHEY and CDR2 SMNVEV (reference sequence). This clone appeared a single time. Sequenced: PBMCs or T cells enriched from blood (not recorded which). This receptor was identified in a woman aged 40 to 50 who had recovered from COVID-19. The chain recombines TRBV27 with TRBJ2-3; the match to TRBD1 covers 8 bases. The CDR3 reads CASSIKQGARTDTQYF. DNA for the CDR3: TGTGCCAGCAGTATAAAGCAGGGGGCGAGGACAGATACGCAGTATTTT.